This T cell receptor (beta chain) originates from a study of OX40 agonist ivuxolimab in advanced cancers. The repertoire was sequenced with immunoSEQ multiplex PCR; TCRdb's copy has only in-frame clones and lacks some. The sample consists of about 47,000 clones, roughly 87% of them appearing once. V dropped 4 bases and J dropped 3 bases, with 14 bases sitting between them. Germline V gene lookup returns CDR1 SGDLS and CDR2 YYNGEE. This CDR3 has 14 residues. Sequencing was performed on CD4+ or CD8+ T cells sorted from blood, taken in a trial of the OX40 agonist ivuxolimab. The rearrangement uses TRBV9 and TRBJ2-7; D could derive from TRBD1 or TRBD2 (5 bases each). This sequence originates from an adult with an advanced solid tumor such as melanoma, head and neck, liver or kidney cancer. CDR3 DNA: TGTGCCAGCAGCCCTTGGGGCAGCGGCTACGAGCAGTACTTC. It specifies CASSPWGSGYEQYF.